This T cell receptor beta chain was recovered during a study of shared clonotypes between healthy human individuals. Repertoires were generated with immunoSEQ multiplex PCR, while TCRdb's copy carries only in-frame clones and drops some. The sample yields about 690,000 clones, 90% seen once. Trimming removed 7 bases at V and 6 bases at J, with 7 bases between. CDR1 and CDR2 (germline): MNHNS, SASEGT. The CDR3 spans 11 residues. This clone was seen a few times. The target antigen is unknown. Study-wide results and caveats: Depth was large, yet rarefaction showed that sorted-subset sequencing was incomplete. Naive CD4 clonotype sharing across a handful of donors was roughly 5%.

The V call is TRBV6-1, the J call TRBJ2-4, with unresolved D. Input material: memory CD8+ T cells from PBMCs. The subset: CD45RO+ cells pooled with CCR7-negative TemRA cells. The sequence was obtained from a man aged 18-30 years in good health. Some clones in this sample may be carry-over from other donors' samples. The CDR3 protein is CASNSANIQYF. As DNA, the CDR3 is TGTGCCAGCAACAGTGCAAACATTCAGTACTTC.